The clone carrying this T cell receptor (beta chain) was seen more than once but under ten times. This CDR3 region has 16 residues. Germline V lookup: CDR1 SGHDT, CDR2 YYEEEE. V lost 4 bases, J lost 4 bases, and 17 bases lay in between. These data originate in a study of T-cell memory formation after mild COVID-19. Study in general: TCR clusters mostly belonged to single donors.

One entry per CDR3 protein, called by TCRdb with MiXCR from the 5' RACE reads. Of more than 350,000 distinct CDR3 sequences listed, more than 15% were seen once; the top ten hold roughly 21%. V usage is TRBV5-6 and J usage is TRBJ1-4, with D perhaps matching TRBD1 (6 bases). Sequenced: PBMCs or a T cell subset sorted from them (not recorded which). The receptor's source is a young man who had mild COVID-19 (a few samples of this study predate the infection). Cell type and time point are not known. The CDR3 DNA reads TGTGCCAGCAGCGCGACAGGCCTCCGATATAATGAAAAACTGTTTTTT. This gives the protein CASSATGLRYNEKLFF.